The clone carrying this TCR beta chain showed up just once. No antigen is known for it. Use of 60 Vbeta and 13 Jbeta primers characterized the PCR. Profiled with immunoSEQ multiplex PCR; TCRdb holds only in-frame clones, not every one. The profile shows around 59,000 clones, roughly 80% of them singletons. The sample originates from a study of cytomegalovirus exposure and HLA in healthy donors. The overall study: A previous analysis identified 117 million unique TCR beta sequences derived from 180 million or so T cells.

Study-level results: An ancestry cluster, one associated with Asian ancestry, reportedly showed fewer N-insertions than the approximately 670-donor mean in a later analysis. Published work reported that the classifier diagnosed cytomegalovirus status with high specificity and sensitivity. In vitro experiments confirmed that three CMV-associated chains were specific for CMV antigens.

Germline lookup yields CDR1 SGHTA and CDR2 FQGNSA. With 2 bases clipped from V and 0 bases from J, the junction kept 7 bases outside the gene matches. The CDR3 runs 17 residues. V and J are TRBV7-2 and TRBJ2-1, with 7 bases matching TRBD2. The receptor comes from a human donor in good health. The sequencing sample was made of PBMCs. CDR3 region: CASSLPPGGSSYNEQFF. CDR3 coding DNA: TGTGCCAGCAGCTTACCCCCCGGGGGGAGCTCCTACAATGAGCAGTTCTTC.